One and the same sample provided the 32 T cell receptor beta chains below, sequenced in a study of T cell repertoires in cytomegalovirus infection. TCRdb recomputed calls from the reads with MiXCR, one row per CDR3 protein. The sample yields about 24,000 distinct CDR3 sequences, 20% to 25% seen once. Antigen specificity for these receptors is unknown. The material sequenced was CD8+ T cells from cultured PBMCs, taken from culture after CMV antigen stimulation. The origin of the receptors is a human donor in good health (CMV status not recorded). Some clones in this sample may be carry-over from other donors' samples.

This clonotype was seen a handful of times. The chain couples TRBV4-1 to TRBJ2-6; 12 nucleotides agree with TRBD1. The germline V gene encodes CDR1 MGHRA and CDR2 YSYEKL. CDR3 size: 17 residues. With 2 bases clipped from V and 8 bases from J, the junction kept 7 bases outside the gene matches. The CDR3 DNA is TGCGCCAGCAGCCAACTCCCGGGACAGGGGGCGTCCAACGTCCTGACTTTC. The encoded protein is CASSQLPGQGASNVLTF.

This chain connects TRBV7-2 to TRBJ1-1; a weak D match, TRBD1 (6 bases). Germline CDR1 is SGHTA and CDR2 is FQGNSA. Between the trimmed V and J ends, which lost 0 bases and 2 bases, there was a span of 13 bases. The CDR3 is 16 amino acids. CDR3 amino acids: CASSLAVWGPNTEAFF. The CDR3 DNA is TGTGCCAGCAGCTTAGCGGTCTGGGGGCCTAACACTGAAGCTTTCTTT.

Turning to this clonotype: The CDR3 does not close with the conserved phenylalanine or tryptophan, likely indicating a read error. The chain joins TRBV6-5 to TRBJ2-1; 8 positions match TRBD2. V was pared by 0 bases and J by 3 bases, with 4 bases of the junction left unmatched. This CDR3 is 16 amino acids long. Per the germline V gene, CDR1 is MNHEY and CDR2 is SVGAGI. CDR3 in amino acids: CASSYSQLAVYNEQFL. CDR3 DNA sequence: TGTGCCAGCAGTTACTCGCAACTAGCGGTCTACAATGAGCAGTTCCTC.

Many counts were recorded for this clonotype. This chain connects TRBV7-6 to TRBJ2-7; D is possibly TRBD1 (6 bases). CDR3 length: 15 residues. Between the trimmed V and J ends, which lost 1 base and 4 bases, there was a span of 14 bases. CDR1 and CDR2 (germline): SGHVS, FNYEAQ. CDR3 region: CASSLGSGALYEQYF. The CDR3 DNA reads TGTGCCAGCAGCTTAGGTTCAGGGGCGCTTTACGAGCAGTACTTC.

This rearrangement joins TRBV6-2 or TRBV6-3 to TRBJ2-1; TRBD2 aligns across 8 bases. V shed 2 bases and J 4 bases; nucleotides not matched to a gene: 19. Germline CDR1 MNHEY, CDR2 SVGEGT. The CDR3 totals 20 residues. The CDR3 sequence: CASSYPRRAGGGTYYNEQFF. The CDR3 DNA is TGTGCCAGCAGTTACCCGAGACGGGCCGGCGGGGGGACTTATTACAATGAGCAGTTCTTC.

This clonotype was seen repeatedly, ten times or more. J is TRBJ2-5 and V is TRBV27, with 7 positions matching TRBD2. The CDR3 has 18 amino acids. Trimming at V came to 2 bases and at J to 0 bases, leaving 12 bases not matched to a gene. The germline V gene has CDR1 MNHEY and CDR2 SMNVEV (reference sequence). Here the CDR3 reads CASSLRLRSGVNQETQYF. Here the CDR3 DNA reads TGTGCCAGCAGTTTAAGGTTGCGGAGCGGGGTAAACCAAGAGACCCAGTACTTC.

V is TRBV7-9 and J is TRBJ2-3, with 8 bases lining up with TRBD2. V lost 5 bases to trimming and J lost 4 bases; unmatched junction nucleotides: 14. This CDR3 contains 17 residues. Germline V lookup: CDR1 SEHNR, CDR2 FQNEAQ (reference sequence). CDR3 nucleotides: TGTGCCAGCAGCCATACTAGCGGCTTCGTCAAGGCAGATACGCAGTATTTT. This encodes CASSHTSGFVKADTQYF.

The chain combines TRBV6-6 with TRBJ1-3; D unresolved. The V gene's germline CDR1 is MNHNY and CDR2 SVGAGI (reference sequence). Trimming cost V 0 bases and J 1 base, with 7 bases left between them. CDR3 length equals 15 residues. The CDR3: CASSYSKVSGNTIYF. The CDR3 bases are TGTGCCAGCAGTTACTCGAAGGTATCTGGAAACACCATATATTTT.

This clonotype was counted only a few times. V usage is TRBV7-8 and J usage is TRBJ1-5, with unresolved D. The CDR3 contains 16 residues. Trimming removed 1 base at V and 7 bases at J, with 17 bases between. Germline CDR1 is SGHVS and CDR2 is FQNEAQ. CDR3 sequence: CASSLVSPGYAQPQHF. The DNA of the CDR3 is TGTGCCAGCAGCTTAGTTTCTCCCGGTTATGCCCAGCCCCAGCATTTT.

This clonotype was seen repeatedly, ten times or more. The chain uses TRBV6-6 and TRBJ1-2; D unresolved. The CDR3 sequence is 13 residues long. The germline V and J ends were trimmed by 5 bases and 3 bases, with 10 bases remaining between them. CDR1 is MNHNY and CDR2 is SVGAGI in the germline V gene (reference sequence). The CDR3 is CASSVGLDYGYTF. The CDR3 nucleotides are TGTGCCAGCAGTGTAGGGTTGGACTATGGCTACACCTTC.

The rearrangement links TRBV9 to TRBJ2-5, with D hard to call. The V and J ends lost 4 bases and 0 bases respectively, with 10 bases between them. Germline V CDR1 and CDR2: SGDLS, YYNGEE. This CDR3 comprises 14 residues. The CDR3: CASSQDTNQETQYF. The CDR3 DNA sequence: TGTGCCAGCAGCCAAGACACCAACCAAGAGACCCAGTACTTC.

The rearrangement joins TRBV19 to TRBJ1-1; no reliable D call. This CDR3 contains 12 residues. V lost 1 base and J 2 bases, leaving 2 bases between the germline ends. Germline values: CDR1 LNHDA, CDR2 SQIVND (reference sequence). The CDR3 nucleotides read TGTGCCAGTAGTATAGGCAACACTGAAGCTTTCTTT. This codes for CASSIGNTEAFF.

This clonotype was seen more than once but under ten times. This chain uses TRBV11-1 with TRBJ1-1; maybe TRBD1 (5 bases). From germline, CDR1 is SGHAT and CDR2 FQDESV (reference sequence). This CDR3 has 17 amino acids. V lost 2 bases and J 7 bases, leaving 23 bases between the germline ends. CDR3 nucleotides: TGTGCCAGCAGCTTAATAGGGGTCCCGTCGGAACGCGGTGAAGCTTTCTTT. Its translation is CASSLIGVPSERGEAFF.

The chain carries TRBV28 and TRBJ1-5; 9 bases are shared with TRBD1. The V segment lost 6 bases and the J segment 0 bases; nucleotides outside the gene matches: 9. This CDR3 is 17 amino acids long. The germline V gene has CDR1 MDHEN and CDR2 SYDVKM. The CDR3 spells CASRFDRGTSSNQPQHF. DNA for the CDR3: TGTGCCAGCAGGTTCGACAGGGGGACTTCTAGCAATCAGCCCCAGCATTTT.

This clonotype was counted at least ten times. The chain has TRBV10-3 and TRBJ2-1, with D uncertain. The germline CDR1 and CDR2 sequences are ENHRY and SYGVKD. V lost 5 bases and J 7 bases, leaving 9 bases between the germline ends. The CDR3 runs to 12 residues. CDR3 region: CAISPLRNEQFF. The CDR3 bases are TGTGCCATCAGTCCACTAAGGAATGAGCAGTTCTTC.

The rearrangement joins TRBV7-8 to TRBJ2-3, with 12 bases that match TRBD2. This CDR3 comprises 17 residues. Unmatched junction bases numbered 8, after V lost 7 bases and J lost 0 bases. Germline V gene lookup returns CDR1 SGHVS and CDR2 FQNEAQ. The CDR3 here is CASTTSGGLLSTDTQYF. The CDR3, as DNA: TGTGCCAGCACGACTAGCGGGGGCCTACTTAGCACAGATACGCAGTATTTT.

The J gene is TRBJ1-5, the V gene TRBV28; no firm D call. Germline CDR1 is MDHEN and CDR2 is SYDVKM. V lost 6 bases, J lost 0 bases, and 6 bases lay in between. The CDR3 is made up of 13 amino acids. This CDR3 reads CASRAPSNQPQHF. The DNA for the CDR3 is TGTGCCAGCAGGGCTCCTAGCAATCAGCCCCAGCATTTT.

The chain carries TRBV20-1 and TRBJ2-4; D remains ambiguous. The CDR3 has 14 amino acids. From germline, CDR1 is DFQATT and CDR2 SNEGSKA (reference sequence). The V end lost 4 bases, the J end lost 0 bases, and 10 bases lay between the germline ends. The DNA for the CDR3 is TGCAGTGCTAACGGATTCCTAGCCAAAAACATTCAGTACTTC. Translation gives CSANGFLAKNIQYF.

This clonotype was counted only a few times. The chain links TRBV6-2 or TRBV6-3 to TRBJ1-1, with no clear D. Germline lookup yields CDR1 MNHEY and CDR2 SVGEGT. Trimming took off 5 bases at V and 0 bases at J, with 13 bases between the two ends. This CDR3 spans 15 amino acids. For the CDR3, the DNA is TGTGCCAGCAGTGACCCGGGGTATATGAACACTGAAGCTTTCTTT. Residues: CASSDPGYMNTEAFF.

In its sample, this clonotype was seen many times. J is TRBJ1-5 and V is TRBV13; D remains unclear. This CDR3 contains 13 residues. V was pared by 8 bases and J by 2 bases, with 10 bases between. CDR1 and CDR2 from the germline V gene are PRHDT and FYEKMQ (reference sequence). This CDR3 reads CASAPGRNQPQHF. As DNA, the CDR3 is TGTGCCAGCGCCCCTGGACGCAATCAGCCCCAGCATTTT.

In this sample, this clonotype turned up a few times. The gene calls are TRBV7-3 and TRBJ2-3; 8 bases are a match to TRBD2. Germline V lookup: CDR1 SGHTA, CDR2 FQGTGA. V dropped 4 bases and J dropped 5; count of bases not matched to a gene: 5. The CDR3 contains 14 residues. The CDR3 DNA reads as TGTGCCAGCAGCTCAAGGGCGGGGGGAGATACGCAGTATTTT. Its protein product is CASSSRAGGDTQYF.

The sample holds many counts of this clonotype. The chain combines TRBV7-6 with TRBJ2-7; 10 bases align to TRBD1. CDR1 SGHVS and CDR2 FNYEAQ come from the germline V gene. With V trimmed by 3 bases and J by 2 bases, 4 bases remained unmatched. This CDR3 is built from 15 residues. CDR3 coding DNA: TGTGCCAGCAGCTTTGACAGGGGGCTGGCCTACGAGCAGTACTTC. It translates to CASSFDRGLAYEQYF.

The rearrangement joins TRBV5-1 to TRBJ1-3; 7 bases fit TRBD1. Germline CDR1 and CDR2: SGHRS and YFSETQ. The CDR3 consists of 15 residues. V lost 5 bases to trimming and J lost 4 bases; unmatched junction nucleotides: 9. The chain's CDR3 is CASSSGQAPGNTIYF. DNA for the CDR3: TGCGCCAGCAGTTCTGGACAGGCGCCCGGAAACACCATATATTTT. Full variable domain (missing parts from reference TRBV5-1 and TRBJ1-3): KAGVTQTPRYLIKTRGQQVTLSCSPISGHRSVSWYQQTPGQGLQFLFEYFSETQRNKGNFPGRFSGRQFSNSRSEMNVSTLELGDSALYLCASSSGQAPGNTIYFGEGSWLTVV.

This clonotype was seen only once. The V call is TRBV6-5, the J call TRBJ2-1; TRBD2 matches 9 bases. CDR1 and CDR2 (germline): MNHEY, SVGAGI. J was trimmed by 9 bases and V by 4 bases; bases with no gene match: 4. CDR3 length equals 13 residues. The CDR3: CASSFGSGGEQFF. The CDR3 nucleotides are TGTGCCAGCAGTTTTGGTAGCGGGGGTGAGCAGTTCTTC.

The table lists this clonotype with many counts. CDR3 in DNA: TGTGCCAGCAGCTTAAGGGGGGGCAACACCGGGGAGCTGTTTTTT. Amino acid sequence: CASSLRGGNTGELFF. The chain joins TRBV11-2 to TRBJ2-2; D possibly corresponds to TRBD2 (7 bases). The V end was cut by 2 bases, the J end by 2 bases, with 9 bases between. Germline V gives CDR1 SGHAT, CDR2 FQNNGV. The CDR3 has 15 amino acids.

This clonotype was picked up many times. The CDR3, as DNA: TGTGCCAGCAGCCAACGCCAGGGAATTGAGCAGTTCTTC. Encoded protein: CASSQRQGIEQFF. This rearrangement joins TRBV7-6 to TRBJ2-1, with D perhaps TRBD1 (5 bases). CDR3 length equals 13 residues. Germline loops: CDR1 SGHVS, CDR2 FNYEAQ. V was trimmed by 5 bases and J by 9 bases, leaving 14 bases between them.

The table lists this clonotype with many counts. The V gene is TRBV7-9, the J gene TRBJ1-1, with 9 nucleotides matching TRBD1. The CDR3 runs 14 residues. CDR1 and CDR2 from the germline V gene are SEHNR and FQNEAQ (reference sequence). V lost 5 bases to trimming and J lost 8 bases; unmatched junction nucleotides: 9. The CDR3 is CASSTTGTGKEAFF. The CDR3 coding sequence is TGTGCCAGCAGCACTACCGGGACAGGGAAGGAAGCTTTCTTT.

The chain carries TRBV6-1 and TRBJ2-7, with D possibly matching TRBD1 (6 bases). With 6 bases removed from V and 4 bases from J, the gap between germline ends came to 16 bases. The CDR3 consists of 14 residues. Germline V CDR1 and CDR2: MNHNS, SASEGT. CDR3 DNA: TGTGCCAGCAGCCCGGAAGGGGGTCGTTACGAGCAGTACTTC. Translated: CASSPEGGRYEQYF.

This clonotype was counted many times. The gene calls are TRBV7-2 and TRBJ2-7, with D perhaps matching TRBD1 or TRBD2 (5 bases each). CDR1 is SGHTA, CDR2 FQGNSA, per germline. The V gene lost 0 bases and the J gene lost 0 bases, with 12 bases spanning the gap. The CDR3 is made up of 16 amino acids. In nucleotides, the CDR3 is TGTGCCAGCAGCTTAGCGAGGGGCCTTAGCTCCTACGAGCAGTACTTC. Translating gives CASSLARGLSSYEQYF.

This chain joins TRBV7-2 and TRBJ1-1, with D tentatively TRBD1 (5 bases). Germline loops: CDR1 SGHTA, CDR2 FQGNSA. V was cut by 2 bases and J by 5 bases, with 12 bases left in between. The CDR3 has 14 residues. In DNA form, the CDR3 reads TGTGCCAGCAGCTTAAGGGGAGGTAAGACTGAAGCTTTCTTT. Translating gives CASSLRGGKTEAFF. The entire variable domain, with the rest obtained from reference TRBV7-2 and TRBJ1-1, is as follows: GAGVSQSPSNKVTEKGKDVELRCDPISGHTALYWYRQSLGQGLEFLIYFQGNSAPDKSGLPSDRFSAERTGGSVSTLTIQRTQQEDSAVYLCASSLRGGKTEAFFGQGTRLTVV.

By sample fraction, this clonotype is large. The genes are TRBV4-3 and TRBJ1-6, with D perhaps matching TRBD1 (5 bases). The CDR3 runs 16 residues. CDR1 is LGHNA, CDR2 YSLEER, per germline. V lost 0 bases, J lost 10 bases, and 16 bases lay in between. As DNA, the CDR3 is TGCGCCAGCAGCCAAGAATATGACAGCGGGGGATCACCCCTCCACTTT. Its protein is CASSQEYDSGGSPLHF.

The sample holds many counts of this clonotype. The chain employs TRBV12-3 or TRBV12-4 and TRBJ2-2, with D unclear. The CDR3 spans 12 residues. Trimming left V 4 bases short and J 6 bases short, with 6 bases between. In DNA form, the CDR3 reads TGTGCCAGCAGTTATGAGGCCGGGGAGCTGTTTTTT. This sequence encodes CASSYEAGELFF.